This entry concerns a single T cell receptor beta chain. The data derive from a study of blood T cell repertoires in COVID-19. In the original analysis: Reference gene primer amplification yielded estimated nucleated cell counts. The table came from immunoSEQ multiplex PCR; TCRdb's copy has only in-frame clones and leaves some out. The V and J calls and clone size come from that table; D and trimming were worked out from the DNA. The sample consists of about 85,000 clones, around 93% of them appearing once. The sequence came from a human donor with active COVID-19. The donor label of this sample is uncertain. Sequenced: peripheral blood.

In DNA form, the CDR3 reads TGCAGCGTTGTGCCCCAGGGCTATTACGAGCAGTACTTC. Translation: CSVVPQGYYEQYF. The rearrangement uses TRBV29-1 and TRBJ2-7; possibly TRBD1 for D (5 bases). CDR1 SQVTM and CDR2 ANQGSEA come from the germline V gene. Trimming took 4 bases from V and 4 from J, leaving 14 bases between them. This CDR3 comprises 13 residues.